This paragraph covers one TCR beta chain sequence. The entry originates in a study of cytomegalovirus exposure and HLA in healthy donors. PCR used 60 Vbeta primers and 13 Jbeta primers. Assay used: immunoSEQ multiplex PCR; TCRdb lists only in-frame clones, some missing. The sample carries about 98,000 clones, over 75% recorded once. In germline, CDR1 is SGHDT, CDR2 YYEEEE. The CDR3 covers 14 residues. V lost 0 bases to trimming and J lost 4 bases, with 10 bases between them. The source of this sequence is a female donor in good health and CMV-seropositive. The specimen sequenced was PBMCs. The genes are TRBV5-6 and TRBJ1-2, with D perhaps matching TRBD1 (5 bases). The CDR3 is CASSLVGGGYGYTF. The CDR3, as DNA: TGTGCCAGCAGCTTGGTGGGGGGTGGCTATGGCTACACCTTC.